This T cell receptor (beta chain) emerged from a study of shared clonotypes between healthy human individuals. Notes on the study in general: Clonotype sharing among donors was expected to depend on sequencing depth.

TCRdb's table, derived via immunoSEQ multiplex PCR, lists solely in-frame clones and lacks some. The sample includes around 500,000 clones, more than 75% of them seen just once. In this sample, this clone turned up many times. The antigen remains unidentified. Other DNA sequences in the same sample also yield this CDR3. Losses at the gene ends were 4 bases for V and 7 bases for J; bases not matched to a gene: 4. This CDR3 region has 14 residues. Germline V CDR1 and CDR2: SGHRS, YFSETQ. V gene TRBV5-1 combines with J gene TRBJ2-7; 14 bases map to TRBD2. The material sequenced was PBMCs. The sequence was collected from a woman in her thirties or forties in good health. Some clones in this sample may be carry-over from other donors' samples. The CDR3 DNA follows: TGCGCCAGCAGCGGGACTAGCGGGAGTCGAGAGCAGTACTTC. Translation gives CASSGTSGSREQYF.